One T cell receptor beta chain is described in this entry. Its antigen is currently unknown. The entry originates in a study of shared clonotypes between healthy human individuals. Across the whole study: Aged between 18 and 49, the donors were two women and three men. Whole-study results and caveats: Around 5.3% of naive CD4 clonotypes were shared across a few donors. Generation probabilities were higher for clonotypes shared across all four sorted-subset donors than for unshared ones.

Some clones are missing from TCRdb's copy, which holds only in-frame ones; the method was immunoSEQ multiplex PCR. The sample holds about 2.2 million clones, roughly 95% seen once. V gave up 3 bases and J gave up 5 bases, with 14 bases separating them. The germline V gene has CDR1 KGHSH and CDR2 LQKENI. This CDR3 is built from 15 residues. It was CD45RO-negative cells, positively selected for CCR7, that made up naive CD8 cells, with terminally differentiated effector memory CD45RA+ cells excluded. J is TRBJ2-1 and V is TRBV18; a possible D gene is TRBD1 (6 bases). This clonotype was sampled from a young man in good health. Some clones in this sample may be carry-over from other donors' samples. The sample taken for sequencing was naive CD8+ T cells from PBMCs. The CDR3 reads CASSPARGSHNEQFF. The CDR3, as DNA: TGTGCCAGCTCACCCGCCAGGGGCAGCCACAATGAGCAGTTCTTC. Full variable domain (remainder filled in from reference TRBV18 and TRBJ2-1): NAGVMQNPRHLVRRRGQEARLRCSPMKGHSHVYWYRQLPEEGLKFMVYLQKENIIDESGMPKERFSAEFPKEGPSILRIQQVVRGDSAAYFCASSPARGSHNEQFFGPGTRLTVL.